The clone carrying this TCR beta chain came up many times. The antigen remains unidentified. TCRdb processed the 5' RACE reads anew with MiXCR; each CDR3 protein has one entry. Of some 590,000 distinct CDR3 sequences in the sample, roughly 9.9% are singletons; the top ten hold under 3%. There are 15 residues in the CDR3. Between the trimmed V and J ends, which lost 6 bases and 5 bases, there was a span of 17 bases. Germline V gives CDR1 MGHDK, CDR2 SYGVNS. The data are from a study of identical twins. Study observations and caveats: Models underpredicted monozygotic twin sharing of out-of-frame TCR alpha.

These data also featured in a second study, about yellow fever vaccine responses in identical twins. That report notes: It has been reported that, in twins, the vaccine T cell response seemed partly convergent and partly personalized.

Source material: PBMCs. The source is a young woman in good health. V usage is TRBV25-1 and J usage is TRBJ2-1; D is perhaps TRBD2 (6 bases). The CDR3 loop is CASRDRDLTNNEQFF. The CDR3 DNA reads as TGTGCCAGCAGGGACCGGGACTTGACAAACAATGAGCAGTTCTTC.